These 30 T cell receptor beta chains were all obtained from the same sample, sequenced in a study of T cells in Graves' hyperthyroidism and ophthalmopathy (dated by TCRdb to 2018 to 2020). The library was generated by multiplex PCR. The run used an Illumina HiSeq 2000. TCR beta CDR3 regions were amplified from RNA transcripts. The first round of RT-PCR for the TCR CDR3 was performed with the HTBI primer set and the Qiagen OneStep RT-PCR kit. TCRdb reanalyzed the raw reads on its own, using fastp at Q25 for trimming and MiXCR for clone calling, and kept in-frame beta chains. Rows are combined by CDR3 protein, so each entry shows the most common genes and DNA. This sample is represented by 250,000 to 400,000 distinct CDR3 sequences; roughly 15% of them were singletons. Of the sample, roughly 33% is held by the ten largest clones. The specimen was blood. Every receptor here comes from a woman aged 40 to 50 with Graves' ophthalmopathy.

The gene calls are TRBV11-3 and TRBJ2-4; 8 nucleotides align to TRBD1. CDR3 size: 16 residues. Germline V gene sequence: CDR1 SGHNT, CDR2 YENEEA. V trimming: 5 bases; J trimming: 0 bases; junction bases outside the gene matches: 6. The DNA of the CDR3 is TGTGCCAGCAGCCTACGACAGGGGTCAGCCAAAAACATTCAGTACTTC. It is translated as CASSLRQGSAKNIQYF.

The table lists this clonotype with many counts. The chain combines TRBV27 with TRBJ2-3, with 12 bases lining up with TRBD2. The CDR3 runs 15 residues. CDR1 MNHEY and CDR2 SMNVEV come from the germline V gene (reference sequence). V shed 7 bases, J shed 4 bases, and the junction held 6 bases outside the gene matches. Here the CDR3 DNA reads TGTGCCAGCAAGACCCTAGCGGGGGGGGCAGATACGCAGTATTTT. It codes for CASKTLAGGADTQYF.

This clonotype was counted at least ten times. The chain recombines TRBV6-1 with TRBJ1-1; 8 bases match TRBD1. V shed 6 bases, J shed 4 bases, and the junction held 1 base outside the gene matches. Germline V lookup: CDR1 MNHNS, CDR2 SASEGT. The CDR3 consists of 12 residues. CDR3 sequence reads: CASSQGATEAFF. CDR3 DNA sequence: TGTGCCAGCAGCCAGGGGGCCACTGAAGCTTTCTTT.

This clonotype was picked up many times. This sequence joins TRBV20-1 and TRBJ1-4, with 7 nucleotides matching TRBD1. V trimming: 6 bases; J trimming: 3 bases; junction bases outside the gene matches: 10. Germline values: CDR1 DFQATT, CDR2 SNEGSKA (reference sequence). CDR3 length: 15 residues. In DNA, the CDR3 is TGCAGTGCCCTCGTCCCGACAGGGTCTAATGAAAAACTGTTTTTT. This sequence encodes CSALVPTGSNEKLFF.

The chain employs TRBV10-3 and TRBJ1-2, with a weak D call TRBD1 (5 bases). Germline V gene sequence: CDR1 ENHRY, CDR2 SYGVKD. The CDR3 is 12 residues long. Trimming shortened V by 10 bases and J by 7 bases, and 16 bases separated the two germline ends. CDR3 DNA sequence: TGTGCCACCCGGTGGGGGGATGGTGGCTACACCTTC. Its translation is CATRWGDGGYTF.

The CDR3 coding sequence is TGTGCCAGCAATCCGACTAGCGGGGGAACCTACGAGCAGTACTTC. It yields the protein CASNPTSGGTYEQYF. The V and J genes are TRBV2 and TRBJ2-7; 12 nucleotides align to TRBD2. After removal of 7 bases from V and 2 bases from J, the junction contained 6 bases not matched to a gene. The CDR3 has 15 amino acids. The germline CDR1 and CDR2 sequences are SNHLY and FYNNEI.

This clonotype was recorded at least ten times. The rearrangement links TRBV19 to TRBJ1-3, with 12 nucleotides matching TRBD1. Germline values: CDR1 LNHDA, CDR2 SQIVND (reference sequence). The J segment lost 9 bases and the V segment lost 5 bases, leaving 11 bases of the junction unmatched. This CDR3 is 16 amino acids long. The CDR3, as DNA: TGTGCCAGTAGTTCACCGGGACAGGGGGCTTGGTCCACCATATATTTT. Translated, it gives CASSSPGQGAWSTIYF.

The chain couples TRBV19 to TRBJ1-5; D is perhaps TRBD1 (5 bases). V was trimmed by 5 bases and J by 0 bases, leaving 14 bases between them. The CDR3 runs to 16 residues. CDR1 and CDR2 (germline): LNHDA, SQIVND (reference sequence). The CDR3 DNA sequence: TGTGCCAGTAGTCGCGACAGCCGTGTTAGCAATCAGCCCCAGCATTTT. Its translation is CASSRDSRVSNQPQHF.

There are many counts of this clonotype. The chain is built from TRBV11-2 and TRBJ2-7; TRBD1 is a possible D gene (6 bases). With 5 bases removed from V and 4 bases from J, the gap between germline ends came to 15 bases. This CDR3 has 14 residues. Germline CDR1 reads SGHAT; CDR2 reads FQNNGV. CDR3 amino acids: CASSPTGTFYEQYF. CDR3 sequence (DNA): TGTGCCAGCAGCCCAACAGGGACCTTTTACGAGCAGTACTTC.

This chain connects TRBV11-2 to TRBJ2-3; D may be TRBD2 (5 bases). CDR1 SGHAT and CDR2 FQNNGV come from the germline V gene. Trimming removed 1 base from V and 2 bases from J, with 10 bases in between. The CDR3 has 15 amino acids. DNA of the CDR3: TGTGCCAGCAGCTTAGTTTCTAGCAACACAGATACGCAGTATTTT. This codes for CASSLVSSNTDTQYF.

Of note for this clonotype: This may be a read error: a much more frequent sequence differs by one nucleotide. The chain joins TRBV7-9 to TRBJ2-5; TRBD2 aligns across 9 bases. This CDR3 is 13 amino acids long. Germline loops: CDR1 SEHNR, CDR2 FQNEAQ (reference sequence). V gave up 2 bases and J gave up 5 bases; unmatched junction bases: 0. The CDR3 protein is CASSLSGGETQYF. The CDR3 DNA reads TGTGCCAGCAGCTTAAGCGGGGGGGAGACCCAGTACTTC.

This clonotype was picked up many times. The chain recombines TRBV25-1 with TRBJ2-1; D is undetermined. In germline, CDR1 is MGHDK, CDR2 SYGVNS. Between the trimmed V and J ends, which lost 5 bases and 9 bases, there was a span of 14 bases. This CDR3 comprises 13 residues. The CDR3 coding sequence is TGTGCCAGCAGTCCTAAAGTCCGAGGTGAGCAGTTCTTC. As protein: CASSPKVRGEQFF.

This clonotype was picked up many times. This sequence joins TRBV20-1 and TRBJ2-3; D possibly corresponds to TRBD2 (6 bases). This CDR3 has 14 amino acids. Germline CDR1 and CDR2: DFQATT and SNEGSKA (reference sequence). Trimming cost V 8 bases and J 4 bases, with 19 bases left between them. In DNA form, the CDR3 reads TGCAGTACTAATCCGGGACTTACCGCAGATACGCAGTATTTT. As protein: CSTNPGLTADTQYF.

The chain joins TRBV20-1 to TRBJ2-7; 13 bases agree with TRBD2. The germline CDR1 and CDR2 sequences are DFQATT and SNEGSKA (reference sequence). The ends lost 4 bases at V and 7 bases at J; junction bases unmatched: 10. This CDR3 contains 15 residues. For the CDR3, the DNA is TGCAGTGCTACTATTAGACTAGCGGGGGGAGGTGAGCAGTACTTC. Amino acids: CSATIRLAGGGEQYF.

This chain connects TRBV5-5 to TRBJ1-4; D unclear. The germline gives CDR1 SGHKS, CDR2 YYEKEE (reference sequence). This CDR3 spans 14 amino acids. The germline V and J ends were trimmed by 0 bases and 3 bases, with 6 bases remaining between them. The CDR3 sequence: CASSLEVSNEKLFF. CDR3 sequence (DNA): TGTGCCAGCAGCTTGGAGGTTTCTAATGAAAAACTGTTTTTT.

This clonotype was counted a single time. The CDR3 spells CASSLSPDVYSGNTIYF. The DNA for the CDR3 is TGTGCCAGCAGCTTAAGCCCCGACGTATACTCTGGAAACACCATATATTTT. The J gene is TRBJ1-3, the V gene TRBV7-9; no clear D gene. Trimming removed 2 bases from V and 0 bases from J, with 14 bases in between. Germline V gene sequence: CDR1 SEHNR, CDR2 FQNEAQ (reference sequence). The CDR3 loop spans 17 amino acids.

This clonotype appeared many times. V gene TRBV29-1 combines with J gene TRBJ2-3; D is perhaps TRBD1 or TRBD2 (6 bases each). The CDR3 contains 15 residues. The V gene lost 8 bases and the J gene lost 0 bases, with 18 bases spanning the gap. Germline values: CDR1 SQVTM, CDR2 ANQGSEA. The CDR3 DNA follows: TGCAGCACCGCGGGGACACAGACTAGCACAGATACGCAGTATTTT. It is translated as CSTAGTQTSTDTQYF.

In its sample, this clonotype was seen many times. This rearrangement joins TRBV2 to TRBJ1-4, with D uncertain. Germline V gene data show CDR1 as SNHLY and CDR2 as FYNNEI. The CDR3 totals 12 residues. Trimming removed 6 bases at V and 8 bases at J, with 10 bases between. Here the CDR3 reads CASSIGWEKLFF. The CDR3 coding sequence is TGTGCCAGCAGCATTGGGTGGGAAAAACTGTTTTTT.

This clonotype was detected a few times. A read error may explain this, as a much larger clone is one base away. The CDR3 nucleotides read TGTGCCAGCAGTTCCCCGCTCCGGGACAGGGCGCACGAGCAGTACTTC. Amino acid sequence: CASSSPLRDRAHEQYF. The chain carries TRBV27 and TRBJ2-7, with 9 bases fitting TRBD1. Trimming at V came to 4 bases and at J to 5 bases, leaving 12 bases not matched to a gene. Looked up from germline, CDR1 is MNHEY and CDR2 is SMNVEV (reference sequence). CDR3 length equals 16 residues.

There are many counts of this clonotype. This chain links TRBV20-1 with TRBJ2-7; D not resolved. CDR3 length: 14 amino acids. The germline V gene has CDR1 DFQATT and CDR2 SNEGSKA (reference sequence). V lost 3 bases, J lost 0 bases, and 12 bases lay in between. The CDR3 DNA follows: TGCAGTGCTAGCGTAGGAGTCACCTCCTACGAGCAGTACTTC. This sequence encodes CSASVGVTSYEQYF.

This clonotype was counted ten times or more. The CDR3 protein is CASSLDRASTEAFF. The CDR3 nucleotides are TGTGCCAGCAGTTTAGACAGGGCGAGCACTGAAGCTTTCTTT. The chain uses TRBV27 and TRBJ1-1, with 7 bases lining up with TRBD1. This CDR3 contains 14 residues. V lost 2 bases, J lost 4 bases, and 4 bases stayed unmatched. Germline CDR1 and CDR2: MNHEY and SMNVEV (reference sequence).

V is TRBV10-3 and J is TRBJ2-1, with 8 bases lining up with TRBD1. Germline CDR1 ENHRY, CDR2 SYGVKD. This CDR3 region has 11 residues. The V segment lost 4 bases and the J segment 12 bases; nucleotides outside the gene matches: 2. The CDR3 sequence is CAISVGQGQFF. As DNA, the CDR3 is TGTGCCATCAGTGTAGGACAGGGGCAGTTCTTC.

This clonotype was seen many times. The CDR3 DNA reads as TGTGCCAGCAGCCCCGTAGGGGCTGGCGAGGGGAGGATGGACTATGGCTACACCTTC. This sequence encodes CASSPVGAGEGRMDYGYTF. The chain joins TRBV6-1 to TRBJ1-2; TRBD1 might be the D (5 bases). The CDR3 consists of 19 residues. Germline V lookup: CDR1 MNHNS, CDR2 SASEGT. V gave up 6 bases and J gave up 3 bases, with 29 bases separating them.

The CDR3 coding sequence is TGCAGTGTTTCCCGCGTGGTTCCCGGAAGGGGAGCCGGGGAGCTGTTTTTT. This gives the protein CSVSRVVPGRGAGELFF. V and J are TRBV20-1 and TRBJ2-2; D may correspond to TRBD1 or TRBD2 (5 bases each). There are 17 residues in the CDR3. V was clipped by 7 bases and J by 6 bases, with 27 bases between them. Per germline, CDR1 DFQATT and CDR2 SNEGSKA (reference sequence).

This clonotype turned up a few times. V is TRBV5-5 and J is TRBJ2-1; possibly TRBD2 for D (6 bases). CDR1 SGHKS and CDR2 YYEKEE come from the germline V gene (reference sequence). This CDR3 has 15 amino acids. Trimming cost V 3 bases and J 6 bases, with 16 bases left between them. The CDR3 DNA sequence: TGTGCCAGCAGCTCTCCGGGACTTCCAGGCAATGAGCAGTTCTTC. Translated: CASSSPGLPGNEQFF.

This clonotype was seen at least ten times. The V call is TRBV12-3 or TRBV12-4, the J call TRBJ2-1; the D gene is possibly TRBD1 (6 bases). The CDR3 spans 17 residues. V gave up 3 bases and J gave up 5 bases, with 20 bases separating them. The CDR3 DNA is TGTGCCAGCAGTTTCAAGCTACAGGGTGGGATGGACAATGAGCAGTTCTTC. Its protein is CASSFKLQGGMDNEQFF.

This clonotype was picked up many times. The V gene is TRBV12-3 or TRBV12-4, the J gene TRBJ1-5; TRBD1 agrees at 8 bases. The CDR3 loop spans 17 amino acids. The V segment lost 4 bases and the J segment 2 bases; nucleotides outside the gene matches: 10. CDR3 sequence reads: CASSSSRQGRGNQPQHF. The CDR3 nucleotides are TGTGCCAGCAGTTCGTCAAGACAGGGGAGGGGCAATCAGCCCCAGCATTTT.

This clonotype has more than one count but fewer than ten. This rearrangement joins TRBV28 to TRBJ1-1; D is possibly TRBD1 (6 bases). Trimming cost V 8 bases and J 2 bases, with 12 bases left between them. Germline CDR1 is MDHEN and CDR2 is SYDVKM. This CDR3 has 13 residues. In DNA, the CDR3 is TGTGCCAGCCAGGAGGGGGGTAACACTGAAGCTTTCTTT. Residues: CASQEGGNTEAFF.

The table lists this clonotype with many counts. The V call is TRBV6-2 or TRBV6-3, the J call TRBJ2-3; D call uncertain. The CDR3 totals 14 residues. Germline V CDR1 and CDR2: MNHEY, SVGEGT. Trimming took off 8 bases at V and 2 bases at J, with 14 bases between the two ends. The CDR3 bases are TGTGCCAGCTCGAATTTGGGAATCACAGATACGCAGTATTTT. It encodes CASSNLGITDTQYF.

The V and J genes are TRBV9 and TRBJ2-2, with D possibly TRBD2 on 6 matching bases. V lost 0 bases, J lost 5 bases, and 14 bases lay in between. The CDR3 runs to 16 residues. The V gene's germline CDR1 is SGDLS and CDR2 YYNGEE. The CDR3 coding sequence is TGTGCCAGCAGCGTAGAACTGGGAGGAGGAACCGGGGAGCTGTTTTTT. Its translation: CASSVELGGGTGELFF.